The entry below describes one T cell receptor (beta chain). Its antigen is still unknown. Healthy HIV-negative adults with no recent acute infections or vaccinations were recruited as donors. The entry originates in a study of shared clonotypes between healthy human individuals. Study findings and constraints: The genetic and exposure-history diversity represented was limited by few donors. A handful of donors showed sharing of around 5.3% of naive CD4 clonotypes. The generation probabilities recorded for non-shared clonotypes fell below those of clonotypes shared by all four donors.

The germline V gene encodes CDR1 MNHNS and CDR2 SASEGT. There are 15 residues in the CDR3. V dropped 3 bases and J dropped 6 bases, with 18 bases sitting between them. The repertoire was sequenced with immunoSEQ multiplex PCR; TCRdb's copy has only in-frame clones and lacks some. The sample has about 1.5 million clones; approximately 98% are singletons. The chain joins TRBV6-1 to TRBJ2-7, with a possible D match to TRBD1 (6 bases). The sequence came from a young man in good health. Sequencing was performed on naive CD4+ T cells sorted from blood. Indicated subset: CD45RA+ positively selected. The CDR3 DNA is TGTGCCAGCAGTGAGGGGACAATGACCGAGGGCGAGCAGTACTTC. Protein product: CASSEGTMTEGEQYF.